Reported below is one TCR beta chain. Per the authors' pipeline: Amplification of reference gene primers was used by the study to estimate nucleated cell counts. The table came from immunoSEQ multiplex PCR; TCRdb's copy has only in-frame clones and leaves some out. Clone size and the V and J calls come from that table; the DNA yielded D and trimming. Of around 100,000 clones in the sample, around 85% are singletons; the top ten hold around 1.5%. This entry comes from a study of blood T cell repertoires in COVID-19. Whole-study context: Material from acute and convalescent COVID-19 was sourced from the United States, Italy and Spain. In each case, the material was cDNA or gDNA derived from T cells, B-cell-depleted T cells, or PBMCs.

The CDR3 spans 13 residues. V was pared by 1 base and J by 7 bases, with 11 bases between. Germline V gene sequence: CDR1 SGDLS, CDR2 YYNGEE. This TCR came from a man aged 50-59 years with acute or convalescent COVID-19. Sequenced: peripheral blood. The genes are TRBV9 and TRBJ1-2, with D perhaps matching TRBD1 (6 bases). CDR3 in DNA: TGTGCCAGCAGCGTAATGGACAGCGCTGGCTACACCTTC. This encodes CASSVMDSAGYTF.